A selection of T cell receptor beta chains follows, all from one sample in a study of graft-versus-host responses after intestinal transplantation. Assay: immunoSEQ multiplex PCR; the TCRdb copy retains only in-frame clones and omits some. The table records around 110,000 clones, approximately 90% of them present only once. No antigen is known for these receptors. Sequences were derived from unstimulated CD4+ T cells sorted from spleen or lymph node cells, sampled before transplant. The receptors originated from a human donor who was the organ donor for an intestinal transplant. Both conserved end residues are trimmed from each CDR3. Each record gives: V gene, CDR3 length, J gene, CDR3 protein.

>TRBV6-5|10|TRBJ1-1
ASPFLSTEAF
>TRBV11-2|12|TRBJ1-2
ASSLLPTNYGYT
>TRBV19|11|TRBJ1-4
ASSIDLQTVVF
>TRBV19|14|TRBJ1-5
ASNIRTDNSNQPQH
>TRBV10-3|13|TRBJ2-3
AINLTGIRTDTQY
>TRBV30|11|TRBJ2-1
AWRIRGTGEQF
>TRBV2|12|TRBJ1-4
ASIPGPANEKLF
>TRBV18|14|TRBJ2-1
ASSSGTSGTYNEQF
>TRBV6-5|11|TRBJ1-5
ASRRLSNQPQH
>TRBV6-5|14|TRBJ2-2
ASSYSGFWKPGELF
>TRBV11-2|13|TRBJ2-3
ASSLDIPGADTQY
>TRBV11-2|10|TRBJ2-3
ASSLGPDTQY
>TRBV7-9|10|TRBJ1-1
ASSLMGQALF
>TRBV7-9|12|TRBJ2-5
ASSLGGWAETQY
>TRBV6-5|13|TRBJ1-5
ASSYSVWGEQPQH
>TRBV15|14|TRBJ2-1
ATSGSRDREGNEQF
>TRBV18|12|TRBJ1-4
ASSPLQRNEKLF
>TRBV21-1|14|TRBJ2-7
ASRQRLAHVLDEQY
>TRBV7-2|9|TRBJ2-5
ASSPSGTQY
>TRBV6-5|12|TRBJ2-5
ASSYEGRGTTQY
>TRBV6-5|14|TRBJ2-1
ASSYEVPVSYNEQF
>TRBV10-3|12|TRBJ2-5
AINLTGIMETQY
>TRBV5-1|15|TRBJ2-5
ASSLSASGGAGETQY
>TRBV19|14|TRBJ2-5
ASSIDGAGGQETQY
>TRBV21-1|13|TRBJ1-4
ASSKEARDTEKLF
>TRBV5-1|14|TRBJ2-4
ASSLERGRAKNIQY
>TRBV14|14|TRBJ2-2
ASSRSGTSVTGELF
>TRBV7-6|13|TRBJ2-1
ASSFTSDPYNEQF